This section outlines one TCR beta chain sequence together with its context. The CDR3 has 16 residues. V lost 1 base and J lost 6; bases outside the gene matches: 6. Germline V gene lookup returns CDR1 SGHDT and CDR2 YYEEEE. These data are taken from a study of T-cell memory formation after mild COVID-19. TCRdb passed the 5' RACE reads through MiXCR, listing each CDR3 protein once. The profile covers some 600,000 distinct CDR3 sequences, with around 16% appearing a single time and roughly 7.7% taken by the ten largest. J is TRBJ1-6 and V is TRBV5-6, with TRBD1 matching over 8 bases. Sequencing used PBMCs or a T cell subset sorted from them (not recorded which). This TCR was recovered from an adult woman who had mild COVID-19 (a few samples of this study predate the infection). Cell type and time point are not known. As DNA, the CDR3 is TGTGCCAGCAGCTTGCAGGGGGCATCGGGTAATTCACCCCTCCACTTT. Its protein product is CASSLQGASGNSPLHF.